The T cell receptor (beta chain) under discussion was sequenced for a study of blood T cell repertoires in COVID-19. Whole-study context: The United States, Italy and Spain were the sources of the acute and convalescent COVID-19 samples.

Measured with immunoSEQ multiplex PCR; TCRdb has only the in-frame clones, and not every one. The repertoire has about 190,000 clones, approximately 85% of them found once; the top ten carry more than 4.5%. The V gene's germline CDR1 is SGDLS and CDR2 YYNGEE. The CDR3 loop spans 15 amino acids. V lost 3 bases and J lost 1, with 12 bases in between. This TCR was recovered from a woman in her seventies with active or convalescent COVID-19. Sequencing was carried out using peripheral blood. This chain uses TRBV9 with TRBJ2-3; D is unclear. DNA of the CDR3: TGTGCCAGCAGCGCAAGCCCTCTTCGCACAGATACGCAGTATTTT. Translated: CASSASPLRTDTQYF.